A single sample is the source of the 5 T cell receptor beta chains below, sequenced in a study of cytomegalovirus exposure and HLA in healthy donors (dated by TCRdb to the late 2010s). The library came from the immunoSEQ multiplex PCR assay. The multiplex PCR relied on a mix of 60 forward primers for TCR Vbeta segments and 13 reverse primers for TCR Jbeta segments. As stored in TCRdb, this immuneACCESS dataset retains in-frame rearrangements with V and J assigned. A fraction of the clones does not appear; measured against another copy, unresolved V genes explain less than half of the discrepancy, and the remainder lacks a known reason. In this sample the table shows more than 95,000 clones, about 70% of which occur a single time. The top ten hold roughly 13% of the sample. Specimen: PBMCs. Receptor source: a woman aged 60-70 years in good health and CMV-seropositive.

CDR3 DNA sequence: TGCGCCAGCGGAACTAGCGGGGTGTTCTTC. Translated, it gives CASGTSGVFF. The chain carries TRBV10-2 and TRBJ2-1, with 10 bases that match TRBD2. Trimming removed 8 bases from V and 15 bases from J; junction bases left unmatched: 4. The CDR3 length is 10 residues. Germline CDR1 reads WSHSY; CDR2 reads SAAADI.

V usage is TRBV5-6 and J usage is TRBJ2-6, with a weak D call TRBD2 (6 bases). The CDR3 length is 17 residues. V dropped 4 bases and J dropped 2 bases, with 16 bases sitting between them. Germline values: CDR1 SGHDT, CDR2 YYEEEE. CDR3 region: CASSLSTGVAGANVLTF. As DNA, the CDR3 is TGTGCCAGCAGCCTGTCTACGGGGGTGGCTGGGGCCAACGTCCTGACTTTC.

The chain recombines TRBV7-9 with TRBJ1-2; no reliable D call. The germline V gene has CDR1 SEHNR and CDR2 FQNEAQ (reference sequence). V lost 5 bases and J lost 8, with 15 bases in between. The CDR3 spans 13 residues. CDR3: CASSHNIREGYTF. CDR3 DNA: TGTGCCAGCAGCCACAACATCCGGGAGGGCTACACCTTC.

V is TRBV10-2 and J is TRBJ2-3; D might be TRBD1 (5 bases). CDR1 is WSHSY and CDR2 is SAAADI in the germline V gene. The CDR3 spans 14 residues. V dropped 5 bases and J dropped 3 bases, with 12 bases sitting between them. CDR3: CASSRPGRTDTQYF. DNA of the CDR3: TGCGCCAGCAGTCGGCCAGGGCGGACAGATACGCAGTATTTT.

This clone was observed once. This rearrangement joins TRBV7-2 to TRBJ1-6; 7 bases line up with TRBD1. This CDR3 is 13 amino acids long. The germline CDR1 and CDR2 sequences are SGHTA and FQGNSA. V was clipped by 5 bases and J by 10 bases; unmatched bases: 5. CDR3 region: CASSPDRESPLHF. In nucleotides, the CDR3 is TGTGCCAGCAGCCCAGACAGGGAATCACCCCTCCACTTT.